The entry that follows covers one T cell receptor beta chain sequence. CDR1 and CDR2 from the germline V gene are DFQATT and SNEGSKA (reference sequence). The length of the CDR3 is 15 residues. Trimming removed 0 bases from V and 0 bases from J, with 11 bases in between. This record comes from a study of CD8 T cells in Susac syndrome. With random hexamers, 0.5 to 1 ug RNA was reverse transcribed. TCRdb ran MiXCR on the immunoSEQ multiplex PCR reads and lists one entry per CDR3 protein. The repertoire holds approximately 230,000 distinct CDR3 sequences, with 93% as singletons. Isolation of CD8+ and CD4+ T cells was performed negatively, whereas enrichment of TEMRA cells was done by FACS.

Sequenced: CD4+ T cells from PBMCs. The chain joins TRBV20-1 to TRBJ1-1; D unresolved. This receptor was identified in a human donor with multiple sclerosis. The CDR3 loop reads CSAREGSIMNTEAFF. The CDR3, as DNA: TGCAGTGCTAGAGAGGGCAGTATCATGAACACTGAAGCTTTCTTT.